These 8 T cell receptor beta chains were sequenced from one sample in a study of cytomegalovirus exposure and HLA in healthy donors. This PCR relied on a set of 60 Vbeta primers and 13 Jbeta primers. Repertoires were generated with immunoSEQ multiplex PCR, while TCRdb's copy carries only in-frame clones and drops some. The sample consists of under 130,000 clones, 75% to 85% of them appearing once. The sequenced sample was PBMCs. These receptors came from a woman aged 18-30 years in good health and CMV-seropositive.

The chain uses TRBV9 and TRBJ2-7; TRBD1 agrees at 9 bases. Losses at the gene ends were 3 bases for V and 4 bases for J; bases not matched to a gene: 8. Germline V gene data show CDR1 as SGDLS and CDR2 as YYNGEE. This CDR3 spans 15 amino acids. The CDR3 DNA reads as TGTGCCAGCAGCGCCGCAACAGGGGGCAGATACGAGCAGTACTTC. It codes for CASSAATGGRYEQYF. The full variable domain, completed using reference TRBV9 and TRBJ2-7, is DSGVTQTPKHLITATGQRVTLRCSPRSGDLSVYWYQQSLDQGLQFLIQYYNGEERAKGNILERFSAQQFPDLHSELNLSSLELGDSALYFCASSAATGGRYEQYFGPGTRLTVT.

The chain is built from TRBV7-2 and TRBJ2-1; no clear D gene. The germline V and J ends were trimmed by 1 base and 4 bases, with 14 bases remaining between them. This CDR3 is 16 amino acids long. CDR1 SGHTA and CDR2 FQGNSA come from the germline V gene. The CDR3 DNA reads TGTGCCAGCAGCTTAGGACTCTCCCCGACGTACAATGAGCAGTTCTTC. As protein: CASSLGLSPTYNEQFF.

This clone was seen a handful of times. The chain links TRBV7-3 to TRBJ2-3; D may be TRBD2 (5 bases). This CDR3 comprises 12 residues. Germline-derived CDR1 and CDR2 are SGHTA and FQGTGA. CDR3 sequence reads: CGTWGGTDTQYF. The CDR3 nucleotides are TGTGGGACGTGGGGAGGCACAGATACGCAGTATTTT.

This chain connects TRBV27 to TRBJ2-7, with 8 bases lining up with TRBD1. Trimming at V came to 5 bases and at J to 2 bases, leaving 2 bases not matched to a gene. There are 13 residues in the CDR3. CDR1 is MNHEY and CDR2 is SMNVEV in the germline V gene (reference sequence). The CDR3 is CASSRTGTYEQYF. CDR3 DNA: TGTGCCAGCAGTCGGACAGGGACCTACGAGCAGTACTTC.

The CDR3 protein is CASSPGTVRNEKLFF. CDR3 coding DNA: TGTGCCAGTAGTCCGGGGACAGTTCGGAATGAAAAACTGTTTTTT. V gene TRBV19 combines with J gene TRBJ1-4; 7 bases match TRBD1. J was trimmed by 5 bases and V by 5 bases; bases with no gene match: 8. This CDR3 is 15 amino acids long. CDR1 and CDR2 from the germline V gene are LNHDA and SQIVND (reference sequence).

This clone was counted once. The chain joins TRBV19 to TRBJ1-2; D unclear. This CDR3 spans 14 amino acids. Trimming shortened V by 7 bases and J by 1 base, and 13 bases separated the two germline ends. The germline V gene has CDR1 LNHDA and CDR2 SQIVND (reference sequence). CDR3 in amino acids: CASMRADLNYGYTF. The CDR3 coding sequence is TGTGCCAGTATGCGTGCGGATCTTAACTATGGCTACACCTTC.

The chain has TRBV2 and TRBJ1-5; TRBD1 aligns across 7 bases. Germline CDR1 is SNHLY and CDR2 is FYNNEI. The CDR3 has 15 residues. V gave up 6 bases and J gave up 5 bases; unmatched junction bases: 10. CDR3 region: CASRGGTERYQPQHF. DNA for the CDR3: TGTGCCAGCAGGGGCGGGACAGAGCGCTATCAGCCCCAGCATTTT. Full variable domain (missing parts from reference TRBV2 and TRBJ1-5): EPEVTQTPSHQVTQMGQEVILRCVPISNHLYFYWYRQILGQKVEFLVSFYNNEISEKSEIFDDQFSVERPDGSNFTLKIRSTKLEDSAMYFCASRGGTERYQPQHFGDGTRLSIL.

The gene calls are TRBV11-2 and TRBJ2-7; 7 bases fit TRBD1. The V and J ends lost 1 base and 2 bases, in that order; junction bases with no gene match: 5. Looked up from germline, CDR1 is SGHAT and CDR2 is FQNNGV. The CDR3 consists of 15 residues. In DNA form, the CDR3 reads TGTGCCAGCAGCTTAGTGACAGGGAGAACCTACGAGCAGTACTTC. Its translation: CASSLVTGRTYEQYF.